Included here is one TCR beta chain sequence, with context. Its antigen is as yet unknown. The data derive from a study of T cell clonotyping in hematopoietic cell transplantation. The study's findings and limits: At the given depth, recipient repertoires were over 95% de novo clonotypes. Graft donor and pretransplant recipient Inverse Simpson Index values predicted broader posttransplant TCR diversity. Pathologically expanded recipient clonotypes increased progressively from day 30 to day 180 as diversity fell.

The CDR3 sequence is 17 residues long. CDR1 LGHNA and CDR2 YNFKEQ come from the germline V gene. Trimming shortened V by 0 bases and J by 2 bases, and 15 bases separated the two germline ends. Sequenced by immunoSEQ multiplex PCR; TCRdb stores in-frame clones only, minus some. The table lists more than 65,000 clones, over 90% of them singletons. This chain uses TRBV4-2 with TRBJ2-3, with D perhaps being TRBD1 or TRBD2 (6 bases each). The sequencing sample was made of peripheral blood mononuclear cells. The TCR was taken from a man aged 45-65 years in good health. Some clones in this sample may be carry-over from other donors' samples. CDR3 residues: CASSQEMGGGHTDTQYF. CDR3 coding DNA: TGTGCCAGCAGCCAAGAGATGGGGGGCGGGCACACAGATACGCAGTATTTT.